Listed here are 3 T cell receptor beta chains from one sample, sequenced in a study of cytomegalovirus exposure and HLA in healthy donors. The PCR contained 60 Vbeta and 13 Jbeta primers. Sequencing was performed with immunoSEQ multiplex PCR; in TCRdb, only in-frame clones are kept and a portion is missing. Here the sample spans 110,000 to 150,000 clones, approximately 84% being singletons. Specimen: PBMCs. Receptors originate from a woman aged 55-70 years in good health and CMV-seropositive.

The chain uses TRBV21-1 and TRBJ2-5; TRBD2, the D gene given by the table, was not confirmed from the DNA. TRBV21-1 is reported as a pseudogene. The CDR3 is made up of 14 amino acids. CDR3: CASSRGRFQETQYF. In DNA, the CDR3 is TGTGCCAGCAGTCGGGGTCGCTTTCAAGAGACCCAGTACTTC.

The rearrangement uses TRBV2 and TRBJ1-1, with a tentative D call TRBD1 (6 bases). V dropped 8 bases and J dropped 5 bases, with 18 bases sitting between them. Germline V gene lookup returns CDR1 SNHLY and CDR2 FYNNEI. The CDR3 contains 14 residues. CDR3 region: CASGWGGPLTEAFF. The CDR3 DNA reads TGTGCCAGCGGATGGGGGGGCCCGCTTACTGAAGCTTTCTTT.

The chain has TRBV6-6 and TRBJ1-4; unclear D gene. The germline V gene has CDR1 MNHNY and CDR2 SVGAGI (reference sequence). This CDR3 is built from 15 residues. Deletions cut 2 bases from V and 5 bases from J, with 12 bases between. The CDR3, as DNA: TGTGCCAGCAGTTACCCGACGGCCAGGAATGAAAAACTGTTTTTT. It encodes CASSYPTARNEKLFF.